The 30 T cell receptor beta chains below all came from one sample that was sequenced in a study of radiotherapy plus CTLA-4 blockade in lung cancer. Only in-frame clones appear in the TCRdb table, and some are missing; sequencing was by immunoSEQ multiplex PCR. Of 70,000 to 95,000 clones in the sample, roughly 86% were seen once. The starting material was peripheral blood, obtained from a patient treated with radiotherapy plus ipilimumab. The origin of the receptors is a human donor with non-small cell lung cancer that progressed on radiotherapy plus ipilimumab.

This chain links TRBV5-1 with TRBJ1-6, with D possibly matching TRBD1 (6 bases). Germline V lookup: CDR1 SGHRS, CDR2 YFSETQ. The CDR3 runs 15 residues. The V end was cut by 0 bases, the J end by 7 bases, with 11 bases between. As DNA, the CDR3 is TGCGCCAGCAGCTTGGGGGCAGGGGTAAATTCACCCCTCCACTTT. Encoded protein: CASSLGAGVNSPLHF.

This chain joins TRBV2 and TRBJ2-3; no definite D call. This CDR3 has 13 amino acids. Trimming took 7 bases from V and 0 from J, leaving 8 bases between them. Germline CDR1 and CDR2: SNHLY and FYNNEI. The CDR3 region has the DNA TGTGCCAGCACCAGACTTAGCACAGATACGCAGTATTTT. It is translated as CASTRLSTDTQYF.

The chain has TRBV4-2 and TRBJ2-5; D is possibly TRBD1 (7 bases). Trimming left V 4 bases short and J 2 bases short, with 11 bases between. The germline gives CDR1 LGHNA, CDR2 YNFKEQ. This CDR3 has 14 residues. CDR3 nucleotide sequence: TGTGCCAGCAGCCTGGCGGGACAGCAAGAGACCCAGTACTTC. This translates into CASSLAGQQETQYF.

The chain joins TRBV30 to TRBJ2-1; the match to TRBD2 covers 13 bases. This CDR3 region has 17 residues. The ends lost 2 bases at V and 6 bases at J; junction bases unmatched: 10. The germline V gene has CDR1 GTSNPN and CDR2 SVGIG (reference sequence). CDR3: CAWSFLGLAGVSNEQFF. CDR3 nucleotides: TGTGCCTGGAGTTTCCTAGGACTAGCGGGAGTTAGCAATGAGCAGTTCTTC.

V and J are TRBV4-1 and TRBJ2-7, with 7 nucleotides matching TRBD1. CDR1 MGHRA and CDR2 YSYEKL come from the germline V gene. CDR3 size: 14 residues. V lost 4 bases and J lost 2; bases outside the gene matches: 5. The CDR3 reads CASSPDRLPYEQYF. CDR3 coding DNA: TGCGCCAGCAGCCCGGACAGGCTCCCCTACGAGCAGTACTTC.

The gene calls are TRBV7-9 and TRBJ1-2; a weak D match, TRBD1 (6 bases). The CDR3 extends over 12 amino acids. Germline V gene data show CDR1 as SEHNR and CDR2 as FQNEAQ (reference sequence). Trimming removed 6 bases from V and 3 bases from J, with 8 bases in between. The CDR3 spells CASRSGDYGYTF. In nucleotides, the CDR3 is TGTGCCAGCAGATCAGGGGACTATGGCTACACCTTC. Full variable domain (rest looked up from reference TRBV7-9 and TRBJ1-2): DTGVSQNPRHKITKRGQNVTFRCDPISEHNRLYWYRQTLGQGPEFLTYFQNEAQLEKSRLLSDRFSAERPKGSFSTLEIQRTEQGDSAMYLCASRSGDYGYTFGSGTRLTVV.

The rearrangement uses TRBV4-3 and TRBJ2-7, with D possibly matching TRBD1 (6 bases). This CDR3 is built from 14 residues. Germline CDR1 is LGHNA and CDR2 is YSLEER. The V end lost 1 base, the J end lost 7 bases, and 14 bases lay between the germline ends. CDR3 sequence reads: CASSQVAGVGEQYF. The DNA for the CDR3 is TGCGCCAGCAGCCAAGTGGCAGGGGTAGGGGAGCAGTACTTC.

This chain uses TRBV2 with TRBJ1-1; D may be TRBD1 (6 bases). The CDR3 extends over 13 amino acids. Germline V lookup: CDR1 SNHLY, CDR2 FYNNEI. The germline V and J ends were trimmed by 7 bases and 5 bases, with 14 bases remaining between them. The CDR3 DNA is TGTGCCAGCATTTGGACAGTGATAACTGAAGCTTTCTTT. This encodes CASIWTVITEAFF.

This clone was picked up one time. The rearrangement joins TRBV2 to TRBJ1-6; 7 bases map to TRBD1. Per germline, CDR1 SNHLY and CDR2 FYNNEI. There are 16 residues in the CDR3. V gave up 3 bases and J gave up 6 bases; unmatched junction bases: 8. CDR3: CASSDPNRGSNSPLHF. The CDR3 nucleotides read TGTGCCAGCAGTGATCCTAACAGGGGAAGTAATTCACCCCTCCACTTT. Filled out from reference TRBV2 and TRBJ1-6, the complete variable domain reads EPEVTQTPSHQVTQMGQEVILRCVPISNHLYFYWYRQILGQKVEFLVSFYNNEISEKSEIFDDQFSVERPDGSNFTLKIRSTKLEDSAMYFCASSDPNRGSNSPLHFGNGTRLTVT.

CDR3: CASIPDGQANYGYTF. The CDR3 DNA reads as TGTGCCAGTATCCCGGACGGCCAAGCTAACTATGGCTACACCTTC. This sequence joins TRBV19 and TRBJ1-2, with no clear D. The CDR3 runs 15 residues. V was trimmed by 7 bases and J by 0 bases, leaving 15 bases between them. Germline loops: CDR1 LNHDA, CDR2 SQIVND (reference sequence).

The J gene is TRBJ2-5, the V gene TRBV2, with D perhaps matching TRBD1 or TRBD2 (7 bases each). The CDR3 is made up of 14 amino acids. V was pared by 6 bases and J by 4 bases, with 15 bases between. Germline lookup yields CDR1 SNHLY and CDR2 FYNNEI. The DNA for the CDR3 is TGTGCCAGCAGAGCCAGGGGGGGCATAGAGACCCAGTACTTC. Amino acid sequence: CASRARGGIETQYF.

The table lists this clone with a few counts. The chain recombines TRBV27 with TRBJ1-1; the D is unclear. Germline V CDR1 and CDR2: MNHEY, SMNVEV (reference sequence). The germline V and J ends were trimmed by 3 bases and 0 bases, with 11 bases remaining between them. The CDR3 contains 15 residues. CDR3 loop: CASSFGPRVNTEAFF. The CDR3 bases are TGTGCCAGCAGTTTTGGGCCTCGGGTGAACACTGAAGCTTTCTTT.

CDR3 sequence: CASSLDRYEKLFF. The DNA of the CDR3 is TGTGCCAGCAGCTTAGATCGATATGAAAAACTGTTTTTT. The chain is built from TRBV11-3 and TRBJ1-4; D is unresolved. Trimming took 0 bases from V and 6 from J, leaving 5 bases between them. The CDR3 has 13 amino acids. Looked up from germline, CDR1 is SGHNT and CDR2 is YENEEA.

V usage is TRBV6-1 and J usage is TRBJ1-3; D not resolved. The CDR3 loop spans 15 amino acids. The ends were cut back, 4 bases at V and 4 bases at J, with 14 bases in the middle. Germline CDR1 reads MNHNS; CDR2 reads SASEGT. In DNA, the CDR3 is TGTGCCAGCAGTGTGGAGGGAGTGAGCGGAAACACCATATATTTT. Translated, it gives CASSVEGVSGNTIYF.

The chain links TRBV7-9 to TRBJ1-4; D is unclear. Germline V gene lookup returns CDR1 SEHNR and CDR2 FQNEAQ (reference sequence). Trimming pared 5 bases from V and 6 bases from J, leaving 10 bases between. The CDR3 loop spans 13 amino acids. CDR3 in amino acids: CASSPRADEKLFF. CDR3 nucleotides: TGTGCCAGCAGCCCGAGGGCGGATGAAAAACTGTTTTTT.

In this sample, this clone turned up a few times. The rearrangement links TRBV18 to TRBJ2-1, with TRBD2 identical over 8 bases. CDR1 is KGHSH, CDR2 LQKENI, per germline. V shed 4 bases, J shed 16 bases, and the junction held 6 bases outside the gene matches. This CDR3 is 11 amino acids long. For the CDR3, the DNA is TGTGCCAGCTCACGTGGACTAGCACACTTCTTC. Translation: CASSRGLAHFF.

J is TRBJ1-1 and V is TRBV10-1; perhaps TRBD1 as D (6 bases). CDR1 and CDR2 (germline): WNHNN, SYGVQD (reference sequence). The CDR3 consists of 14 residues. V was cut by 6 bases and J by 3 bases, with 14 bases left in between. The CDR3 sequence is CASRTGAGDTEAFF. The CDR3 nucleotides are TGCGCCAGCAGGACCGGGGCAGGGGACACTGAAGCTTTCTTT.

The V gene is TRBV5-6, the J gene TRBJ2-1, with 8 bases that match TRBD2. Germline CDR1 is SGHDT and CDR2 is YYEEEE. The CDR3 totals 18 residues. V shed 4 bases and J 1 base; nucleotides not matched to a gene: 13. The CDR3 sequence is CASSPGSGGMSSYNEQFF. The CDR3 region has the DNA TGTGCCAGCAGCCCGGGAAGCGGGGGTATGAGTTCCTACAATGAGCAGTTCTTC.

The V and J genes are TRBV7-9 and TRBJ1-1, with a tentative D call TRBD1 (5 bases). V was clipped by 3 bases and J by 3 bases, with 14 bases between them. CDR3 size: 15 residues. Per the germline V gene, CDR1 is SEHNR and CDR2 is FQNEAQ (reference sequence). The CDR3 nucleotides read TGTGCCAGCAGCTTCCCAGGGAGAGGCTACACTGAAGCTTTCTTT. It translates to CASSFPGRGYTEAFF.

The chain has TRBV4-1 and TRBJ1-2; D is unclear. This CDR3 is 15 amino acids long. The germline V gene has CDR1 MGHRA and CDR2 YSYEKL. The V gene lost 0 bases and the J gene lost 2 bases, with 10 bases spanning the gap. CDR3 protein: CASSQDPGLNYGYTF. CDR3 DNA: TGCGCCAGCAGCCAAGATCCGGGCTTGAACTATGGCTACACCTTC.

The genes are TRBV27 and TRBJ1-6, with TRBD1 matching over 10 bases. Germline V lookup: CDR1 MNHEY, CDR2 SMNVEV (reference sequence). V shed 5 bases and J 8 bases; nucleotides not matched to a gene: 18. The CDR3 has 19 residues. Written as DNA, the CDR3 is TGTGCCAGCAGTATTCAAGGGACAGGGGTTAGGCCTGGGTATTCACCCCTCCACTTT. It encodes CASSIQGTGVRPGYSPLHF.

The rearrangement uses TRBV2 and TRBJ2-2, with D possibly matching TRBD2 (6 bases). Germline V gene lookup returns CDR1 SNHLY and CDR2 FYNNEI. V was shortened by 4 bases and J by 6 bases, with 6 bases between the two germline ends. The CDR3 length is 12 residues. The CDR3 DNA follows: TGTGCCAGCAGTGGGGAGGCCGGGGAGCTGTTTTTT. Protein sequence: CASSGEAGELFF. Together with reference TRBV2 and TRBJ2-2, the CDR3 gives the full variable domain: EPEVTQTPSHQVTQMGQEVILRCVPISNHLYFYWYRQILGQKVEFLVSFYNNEISEKSEIFDDQFSVERPDGSNFTLKIRSTKLEDSAMYFCASSGEAGELFFGEGSRLTVL.

The chain links TRBV21-1 to TRBJ1-2; the D segment call TRBD1 is taken from the table without a DNA check. TRBV21-1 is noted as a pseudogene. The CDR3 totals 18 residues. CDR3 protein: CASSKVEKYDYRVSGYTF. CDR3 sequence (DNA): TGTGCCAGCAGCAAAGTAGAAAAGTACGACTACAGGGTTAGCGGCTACACCTTC.

The rearrangement joins TRBV7-2 to TRBJ2-5, with TRBD2 identical over 12 bases. The CDR3 runs to 16 residues. Unmatched junction bases numbered 8, after V lost 1 base and J lost 8 bases. CDR1 is SGHTA and CDR2 is FQGNSA in the germline V gene. DNA for the CDR3: TGTGCCAGCAGCTTAGACCCGGGACTAGCGGGTGGTACCCAGTACTTC. This codes for CASSLDPGLAGGTQYF.

This clone was picked up a small number of times. This chain joins TRBV5-4 and TRBJ1-2; D gene unclear. Germline CDR1 reads SGHNT; CDR2 reads YYREEE (reference sequence). CDR3 length: 12 residues. Trimming left V 0 bases short and J 5 bases short, with 5 bases between. CDR3 sequence: CASSLDGYGYTF. The CDR3 DNA reads TGTGCCAGCAGCTTGGACGGTTATGGCTACACCTTC. Drawing the rest from reference TRBV5-4 and TRBJ1-2, the complete variable domain is ETGVTQSPTHLIKTRGQQVTLRCSSQSGHNTVSWYQQALGQGPQFIFQYYREEENGRGNFPPRFSGLQFPNYSSELNVNALELDDSALYLCASSLDGYGYTFGSGTRLTVV.

This clone was recorded a few times. The chain couples TRBV19 to TRBJ2-3; 10 bases line up with TRBD1. Germline-derived CDR1 and CDR2 are LNHDA and SQIVND (reference sequence). V shed 3 bases, J shed 1 base, and the junction held 1 base outside the gene matches. The CDR3 has 15 amino acids. The DNA for the CDR3 is TGTGCCAGTAGTATCGGACAGGGGGGCACAGATACGCAGTATTTT. Amino acids: CASSIGQGGTDTQYF.

This clone was counted only a few times. V is TRBV30 and J is TRBJ2-7; TRBD2 matches at 13 bases. CDR1 is GTSNPN and CDR2 is SVGIG in the germline V gene (reference sequence). The CDR3 runs 19 residues. V was clipped by 0 bases and J by 0 bases; unmatched bases: 11. CDR3 residues: CAWSVQRGLAGLSSYEQYF. DNA for the CDR3: TGTGCCTGGAGTGTACAGAGGGGACTAGCGGGATTAAGCTCCTACGAGCAGTACTTC.

This clone showed up just a few times. The chain employs TRBV7-2 and TRBJ1-2; D unresolved. V was pared by 5 bases and J by 0 bases, with 7 bases between. The CDR3 is made up of 13 amino acids. The germline gives CDR1 SGHTA, CDR2 FQGNSA. CDR3 DNA: TGTGCCAGCAGCCCCCCACCTAACTATGGCTACACCTTC. Its protein is CASSPPPNYGYTF.

V is TRBV5-1 and J is TRBJ2-7, with TRBD2 matching 8 bases. The CDR3 runs to 15 residues. CDR1 and CDR2 from the germline V gene are SGHRS and YFSETQ. Losses at the gene ends were 0 bases for V and 2 bases for J; bases not matched to a gene: 4. This chain's CDR3 is CASSLDGGGTYEQYF. DNA for the CDR3: TGCGCCAGCAGCTTGGACGGGGGGGGCACCTACGAGCAGTACTTC.

A note on this clone: One end of the junction fails to match germline, which may point to a read error. The chain couples TRBV7-7 to TRBJ2-1; D not resolved. The germline CDR1 and CDR2 sequences are SSHAT and FNYEAQ (reference sequence). The CDR3 contains 15 residues. CDR3 coding DNA: TGTGCTAGCAGCTTCACAGATAGCTCCTACAATGAGCAGTTCTTC. It translates to CASSFTDSSYNEQFF.